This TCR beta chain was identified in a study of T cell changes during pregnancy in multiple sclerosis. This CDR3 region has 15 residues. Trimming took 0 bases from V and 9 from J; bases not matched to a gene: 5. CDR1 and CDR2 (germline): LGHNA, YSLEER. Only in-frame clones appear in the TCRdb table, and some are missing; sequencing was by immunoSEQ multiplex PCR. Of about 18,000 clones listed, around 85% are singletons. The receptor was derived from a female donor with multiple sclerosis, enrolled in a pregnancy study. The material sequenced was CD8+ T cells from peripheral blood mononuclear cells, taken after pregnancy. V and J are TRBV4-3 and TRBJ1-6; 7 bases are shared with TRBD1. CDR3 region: CASSQEDREISPLHF. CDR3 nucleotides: TGCGCCAGCAGCCAAGAAGACAGGGAGATTTCACCCCTCCACTTT.